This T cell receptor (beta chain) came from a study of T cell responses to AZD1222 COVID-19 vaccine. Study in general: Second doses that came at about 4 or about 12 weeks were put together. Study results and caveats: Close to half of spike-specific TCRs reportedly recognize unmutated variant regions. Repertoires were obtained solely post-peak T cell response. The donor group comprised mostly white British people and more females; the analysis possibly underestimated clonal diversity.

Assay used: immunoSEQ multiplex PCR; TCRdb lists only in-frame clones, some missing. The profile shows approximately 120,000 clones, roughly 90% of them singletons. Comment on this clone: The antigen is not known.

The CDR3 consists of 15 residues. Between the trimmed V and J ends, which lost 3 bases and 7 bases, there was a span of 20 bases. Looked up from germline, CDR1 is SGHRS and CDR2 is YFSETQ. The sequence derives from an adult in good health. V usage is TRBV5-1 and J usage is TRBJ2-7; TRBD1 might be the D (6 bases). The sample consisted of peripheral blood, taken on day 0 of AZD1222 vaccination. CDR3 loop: CASSSQTGQLREQYF. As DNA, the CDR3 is TGCGCCAGCAGCTCCCAGACAGGCCAGCTACGAGAGCAGTACTTC.